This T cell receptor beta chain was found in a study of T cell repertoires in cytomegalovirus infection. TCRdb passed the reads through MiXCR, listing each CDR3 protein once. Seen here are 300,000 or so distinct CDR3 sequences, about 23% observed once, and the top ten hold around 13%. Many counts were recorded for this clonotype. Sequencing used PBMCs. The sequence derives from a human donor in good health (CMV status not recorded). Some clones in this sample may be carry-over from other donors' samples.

CDR3 residues: CASSLGRENEQFF. CDR3 nucleotides: TGTGCCAGCAGCTTAGGGCGGGAGAATGAGCAGTTCTTC. The chain joins TRBV11-2 to TRBJ2-1, with 7 positions matching TRBD2. The CDR3 totals 13 residues. Germline V CDR1 and CDR2: SGHAT, FQNNGV. Germline trimming cut 1 base from V and 7 bases from J; bases unmatched to any gene: 1.